The rows below give T cell receptor beta chains drawn from one sample of a study of response to subunit inactivated influenza vaccine. TCRdb re-called the RT-PCR reads through MiXCR, storing one row per CDR3 protein. There are about 650,000 distinct CDR3 sequences in the sample; around 13% occur only once, and about 7.6% lies in the top ten. Sequenced material: PBMCs from blood, taken roughly 15 days before vaccination. The receptor source for this set is a man aged 45-60 years who received an inactivated influenza vaccine. Each CDR3 is given with its conserved first and last residue. D genes are given only for firm matches. Size values are once, few and many counts, or a class for expanded clones, and some rows have none.

size	D	V	J	CDR3	DNA
once	TRBD1	TRBV11-2	TRBJ1-6	CASSSFPDRDNSPLHF	TGTGCCAGCAGCTCGTTCCCGGACAGGGATAATTCACCCCTCCACTTT
few	-	TRBV4-2	TRBJ1-4	CASSQGQIATNEKLFF	TGTGCCAGCAGCCAAGGACAGATAGCAACTAATGAAAAACTGTTTTTT
-	TRBD2	TRBV6-1	TRBJ2-7	CASRRLPTGGSYEQYF	TGTGCCAGCAGACGACTTCCCACGGGAGGGTCCTACGAGCAGTACTTC
-	-	TRBV6-6	TRBJ2-1	CASSIGTFNEQFF	TGTGCCAGCAGTATTGGGACTTTCAATGAGCAGTTCTTC
-	TRBD1	TRBV20-1	TRBJ2-1	CSARETGYSYNEQFF	TGCAGTGCTAGAGAGACAGGGTATTCTTACAATGAGCAGTTCTTC
-	TRBD2	TRBV5-6	TRBJ2-7	CASLTTGTSGYEQYF	TGTGCCAGTCTAACAACCGGGACTAGCGGCTACGAGCAGTACTTC
-	-	TRBV7-6	TRBJ2-7	CASSLESDYEQYF	TGTGCCAGCAGCTTAGAGAGTGACTACGAGCAGTACTTC
few	TRBD2	TRBV7-3	TRBJ2-5	CASSITGLAGETQYF	TGTGCCAGCAGCATAACGGGACTAGCGGGAGAGACCCAGTACTTC
few	TRBD1	TRBV20-1	TRBJ1-2	CSVAGTENYGYTF	TGCAGTGTGGCAGGGACAGAGAACTATGGCTACACCTTC
-	-	TRBV5-6	TRBJ2-7	CASSLAPGYTYEQYF	TGTGCCAGCAGCTTGGCTCCAGGGTATACCTACGAGCAGTACTTC
-	TRBD1	TRBV29-1	TRBJ2-5	CSVEESGTGRRRETQYF	TGCAGCGTTGAAGAGTCCGGGACAGGACGCCGGAGGGAGACCCAGTACTTC
-	-	TRBV11-2	TRBJ2-5	CASSLGLAVYSSSEETQYF	TGTGCCAGCAGCTTAGGATTAGCGGTGTACTCCAGTTCGGAGGAGACCCAGTACTTC
few	-	TRBV7-2	TRBJ2-7	CASSLTWVTYEQYF	TGTGCCAGCAGCTTAACTTGGGTTACCTACGAGCAGTACTTC
few	TRBD1	TRBV20-1	TRBJ1-5	CSAPGTGAFNQPQHF	TGCAGTGCCCCCGGGACAGGGGCTTTCAATCAGCCCCAGCATTTT
many	-	TRBV7-2	TRBJ2-7	CASSFSVHEQYF	TGTGCCAGCAGCTTTTCTGTCCACGAGCAGTACTTC
many	-	TRBV5-6	TRBJ2-1	CASSYDYLGQSYNEQFF	TGTGCCAGCAGCTACGACTACCTGGGACAAAGTTACAATGAGCAGTTCTTC
few	-	TRBV3-1	TRBJ2-1	CASSQGTTNNEQFF	TGTGCCAGCAGCCAAGGGACTACTAATAATGAGCAGTTCTTC
-	TRBD1	TRBV6-2/TRBV6-3	TRBJ2-3	CASSYSRTGGSTDTQYF	TGTGCCAGCAGTTACTCGCGGACAGGGGGGAGCACAGATACGCAGTATTTT
-	TRBD1	TRBV28	TRBJ1-2	CASLQGVDGYTF	TGTGCCAGTTTACAGGGGGTAGATGGCTACACCTTC
-	-	TRBV18	TRBJ2-3	CASSPPDRGTDTQYF	TGTGCCAGCTCACCACCCGACCGGGGCACAGATACGCAGTATTTT
-	-	TRBV7-9	TRBJ2-7	CASSFAGNYEQYF	TGTGCCAGCAGCTTCGCTGGGAACTACGAGCAGTACTTC
few	-	TRBV7-9	TRBJ2-1	CASSLEGGGHEQFF	TGTGCCAGCAGCTTAGAGGGAGGGGGGCACGAGCAGTTCTTC
-	TRBD1	TRBV19	TRBJ1-4	CASSRDREEKLFF	TGTGCCAGTAGTAGGGACAGGGAGGAAAAACTGTTTTTT
many	TRBD2	TRBV5-1	TRBJ2-7	CASSLAGLAGYEQYF	TGCGCCAGCAGCTTGGCGGGACTAGCAGGGTACGAGCAGTACTTC
-	-	TRBV6-1	TRBJ2-1	CASTYYNEQFF	TGTGCCAGCACCTACTACAATGAGCAGTTCTTC
-	-	TRBV20-1	TRBJ2-1	CSTTRRRGASYNEQFF	TGCAGTACAACACGGCGGAGGGGGGCTAGCTACAATGAGCAGTTCTTC
-	TRBD1	TRBV20-1	TRBJ1-5	CSAAGQGVGQPQHF	TGCAGTGCTGCCGGACAGGGGGTAGGACAGCCCCAGCATTTT